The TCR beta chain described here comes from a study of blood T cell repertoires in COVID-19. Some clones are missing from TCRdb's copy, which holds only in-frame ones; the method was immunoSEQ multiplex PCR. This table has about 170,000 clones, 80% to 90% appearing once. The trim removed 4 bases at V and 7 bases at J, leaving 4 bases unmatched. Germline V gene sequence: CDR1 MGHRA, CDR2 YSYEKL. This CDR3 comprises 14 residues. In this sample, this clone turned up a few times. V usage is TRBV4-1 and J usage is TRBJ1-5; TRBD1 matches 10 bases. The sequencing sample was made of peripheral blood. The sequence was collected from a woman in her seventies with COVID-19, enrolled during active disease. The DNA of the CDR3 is TGCGCCAGCAGCCCAGGGGACAGGGGACAGCCCCAGCATTTT. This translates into CASSPGDRGQPQHF.